This T cell receptor beta chain was sequenced during a study of T cell responses to AZD1222 COVID-19 vaccine. Study-wide results and caveats: In a largely white British group with more females than males, clonal diversity was possibly underestimated. Spike-specific TCR breadth and depth were elevated following two AZD1222 doses. The span of vaccine-associated CD4 TCRs extended across spike, with dominance at 160-218 and 743-854.

A word on this clone: Its antigen is currently unknown.

Germline loops: CDR1 LGHDT, CDR2 YNNKEL (reference sequence). With 0 bases clipped from V and 0 bases from J, the junction kept 15 bases outside the gene matches. This CDR3 has 21 residues. TCRdb's table, derived via immunoSEQ multiplex PCR, lists solely in-frame clones and lacks some. The table records 100,000 or so clones, just under 95% of them present only once. This sequence was found in an adult in good health. The chain carries TRBV3-1 (or the pseudogene TRBV3-2) and TRBJ2-7, with 12 bases that match TRBD2. The sequencing used peripheral blood, collected on day 0 of AZD1222 vaccination. The CDR3 loop is CASSQDHVTSGGAGLSYEQYF. CDR3 bases: TGTGCCAGCAGCCAAGACCACGTGACTAGCGGGGGAGCCGGCCTCTCCTACGAGCAGTACTTC.